This is a list of T cell receptor beta chains from one sample in a study of T cells in pancreatic ductal adenocarcinoma. Using immunoSEQ multiplex PCR, the repertoire was profiled, and TCRdb retains in-frame clones only, with some absent. The data show roughly 100,000 clones, roughly 95% seen once. Sequencing used PBMCs. The receptors were gathered from a human donor with pancreatic ductal adenocarcinoma. Each CDR3 is given with its conserved first and last residue. Fields, in order: J gene, D gene, clone size, V gene, CDR3 protein, CDR3 DNA. D genes are given only for firm matches. Clone size is stated in some rows and not others, as once, few, many or a class when expanded.

J gene: TRBJ2-3
D gene: NA
clone size: once
V gene: TRBV9
CDR3 protein: CASSVGQVTDTQYF
CDR3 DNA: TGTGCCAGCAGCGTGGGTCAGGTCACAGATACGCAGTATTTT

J gene: TRBJ2-7
D gene: TRBD2
clone size: NA
V gene: TRBV6-5
CDR3 protein: CASSYGAGGYEQYF
CDR3 DNA: TGTGCCAGCAGTTATGGGGCGGGAGGCTACGAGCAGTACTTC

J gene: TRBJ1-2
D gene: NA
clone size: NA
V gene: TRBV18
CDR3 protein: CASSNGTARDGYTF
CDR3 DNA: TGTGCCAGCTCAAACGGGACTGCCCGAGATGGCTACACCTTC

J gene: TRBJ1-4
D gene: TRBD1
clone size: NA
V gene: TRBV5-1
CDR3 protein: CASSTDRWDNEKLFF
CDR3 DNA: TGCGCCAGCAGCACGGACAGGTGGGATAATGAAAAACTGTTTTTT

J gene: TRBJ2-1
D gene: TRBD2
clone size: NA
V gene: TRBV5-1
CDR3 protein: CASSLAPGLAGEEFF
CDR3 DNA: TGCGCCAGCAGCTTGGCCCCGGGACTAGCGGGAGAAGAGTTCTTC

J gene: TRBJ2-3
D gene: TRBD1
clone size: NA
V gene: TRBV4-3
CDR3 protein: CASSQAGPGQGAEGDTQYF
CDR3 DNA: TGCGCCAGCAGCCAAGCAGGACCGGGACAGGGGGCCGAAGGAGATACGCAGTATTTT

J gene: TRBJ2-5
D gene: NA
clone size: NA
V gene: TRBV10-3
CDR3 protein: CAISVDQETQYF
CDR3 DNA: TGTGCCATTTCAGTTGACCAAGAGACCCAGTACTTC

J gene: TRBJ2-1
D gene: NA
clone size: NA
V gene: TRBV19
CDR3 protein: CASSIAADPWGESYNEQFF
CDR3 DNA: TGTGCCAGTAGTATAGCGGCGGATCCTTGGGGGGAATCTTACAATGAGCAGTTCTTC

J gene: TRBJ2-2
D gene: TRBD2
clone size: NA
V gene: TRBV7-3
CDR3 protein: CASSPGTSGTGELFF
CDR3 DNA: TGTGCCAGCAGCCCCGGGACTAGCGGCACCGGGGAGCTGTTTTTT

J gene: TRBJ2-6
D gene: NA
clone size: once
V gene: TRBV9
CDR3 protein: CASSGPGGTSGANVLTF
CDR3 DNA: TGTGCCAGCAGCGGCCCAGGGGGGACCTCTGGGGCCAACGTCCTGACTTTC

J gene: TRBJ2-1
D gene: NA
clone size: NA
V gene: TRBV18
CDR3 protein: CASSPRETGEQFF
CDR3 DNA: TGTGCCAGCTCACCTAGGGAGACGGGTGAGCAGTTCTTC

J gene: TRBJ2-3
D gene: TRBD1
clone size: NA
V gene: TRBV2
CDR3 protein: CASTGQGTDTQYF
CDR3 DNA: TGTGCCAGCACGGGACAGGGAACAGATACGCAGTATTTT

J gene: TRBJ2-4
D gene: TRBD1
clone size: NA
V gene: TRBV7-8
CDR3 protein: CASSPGTGDIQYF
CDR3 DNA: TGTGCCAGCAGCCCGGGGACAGGGGACATTCAGTACTTC

J gene: TRBJ2-1
D gene: TRBD2
clone size: NA
V gene: TRBV2
CDR3 protein: CASSEASPRLALNNEQFF
CDR3 DNA: TGTGCCAGCAGTGAAGCTTCCCCGAGACTAGCGCTGAACAATGAGCAGTTCTTC

J gene: TRBJ2-3
D gene: NA
clone size: once
V gene: TRBV28
CDR3 protein: CASSLPTDTQYF
CDR3 DNA: TGTGCCAGCAGTTTACCAACAGATACGCAGTATTTT

J gene: TRBJ2-7
D gene: TRBD2
clone size: NA
V gene: TRBV18
CDR3 protein: CASSPTSDSYEQYF
CDR3 DNA: TGTGCCAGCTCACCTACTAGCGACTCCTACGAGCAGTACTTC

J gene: TRBJ2-7
D gene: TRBD1
clone size: NA
V gene: TRBV23-1
CDR3 protein: CASRDRGRGEQYF
CDR3 DNA: TGCGCCAGCCGTGACAGGGGGCGCGGCGAGCAGTACTTC

J gene: TRBJ2-7
D gene: NA
clone size: NA
V gene: TRBV27
CDR3 protein: CATRRSRVNYEQYF
CDR3 DNA: TGTGCCACCCGGCGGAGCAGGGTAAACTACGAGCAGTACTTC

J gene: TRBJ2-5
D gene: NA
clone size: NA
V gene: TRBV11-2
CDR3 protein: CASIQGTGQETQYF
CDR3 DNA: TGTGCCAGCATCCAGGGGACGGGCCAAGAGACCCAGTACTTC

J gene: TRBJ2-1
D gene: NA
clone size: few
V gene: TRBV7-9
CDR3 protein: CASSAHPGVNEQFF
CDR3 DNA: TGTGCCAGCAGCGCCCATCCGGGAGTCAATGAGCAGTTCTTC